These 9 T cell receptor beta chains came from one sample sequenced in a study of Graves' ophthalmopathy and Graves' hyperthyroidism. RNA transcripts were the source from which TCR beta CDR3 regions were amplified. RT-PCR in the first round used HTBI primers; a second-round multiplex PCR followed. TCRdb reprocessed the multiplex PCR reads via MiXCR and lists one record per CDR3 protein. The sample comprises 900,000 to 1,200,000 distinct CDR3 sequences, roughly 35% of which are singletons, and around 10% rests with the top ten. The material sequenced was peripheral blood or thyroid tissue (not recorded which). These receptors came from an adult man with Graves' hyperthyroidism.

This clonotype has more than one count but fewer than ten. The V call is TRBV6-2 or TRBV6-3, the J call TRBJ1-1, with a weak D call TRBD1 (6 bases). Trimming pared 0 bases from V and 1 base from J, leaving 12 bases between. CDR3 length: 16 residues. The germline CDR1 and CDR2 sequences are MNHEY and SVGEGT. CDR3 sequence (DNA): TGTGCCAGCAGTTACTCACACAGGGAGGCGAACACTGAAGCTTTCTTT. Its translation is CASSYSHREANTEAFF.

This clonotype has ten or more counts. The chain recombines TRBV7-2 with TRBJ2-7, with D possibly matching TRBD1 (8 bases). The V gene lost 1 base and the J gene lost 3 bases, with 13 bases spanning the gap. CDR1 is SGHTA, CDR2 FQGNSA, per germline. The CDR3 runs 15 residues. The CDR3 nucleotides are TGTGCCAGCAGCTTAGTACAGGGGGGGATCTACGAGCAGTACTTC. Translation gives CASSLVQGGIYEQYF.

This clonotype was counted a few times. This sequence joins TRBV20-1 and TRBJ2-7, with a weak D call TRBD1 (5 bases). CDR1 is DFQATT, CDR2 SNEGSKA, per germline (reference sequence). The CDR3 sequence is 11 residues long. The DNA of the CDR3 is TGCGGGGCCCAATCCTCCTACGAGCAGTACTTC. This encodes CGAQSSYEQYF.

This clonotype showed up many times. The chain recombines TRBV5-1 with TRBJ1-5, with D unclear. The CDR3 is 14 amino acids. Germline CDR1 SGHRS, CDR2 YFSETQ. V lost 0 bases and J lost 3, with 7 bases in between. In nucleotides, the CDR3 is TGCGCCAGCAGCTTGGGACCGGTCAATCAGCCCCAGCATTTT. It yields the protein CASSLGPVNQPQHF.

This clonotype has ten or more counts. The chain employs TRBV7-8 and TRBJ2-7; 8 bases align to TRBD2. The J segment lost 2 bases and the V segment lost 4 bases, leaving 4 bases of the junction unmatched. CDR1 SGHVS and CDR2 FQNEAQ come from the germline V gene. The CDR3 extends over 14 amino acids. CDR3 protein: CASSWGLGTYEQYF. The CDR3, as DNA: TGTGCCAGCAGCTGGGGACTAGGCACCTACGAGCAGTACTTC.

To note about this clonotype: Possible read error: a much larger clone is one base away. CDR3 in amino acids: CSYNYGQYF. The CDR3 DNA reads as TGCAGCTACAACTACGGGCAGTACTTC. The chain combines TRBV29-1 with TRBJ2-7; D call uncertain. The CDR3 loop spans 9 amino acids. Germline values: CDR1 SQVTM, CDR2 ANQGSEA.

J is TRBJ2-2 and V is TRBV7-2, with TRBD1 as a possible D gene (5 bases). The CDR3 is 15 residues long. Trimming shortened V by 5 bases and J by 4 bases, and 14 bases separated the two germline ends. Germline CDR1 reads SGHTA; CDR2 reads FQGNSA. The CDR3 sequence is CASSPITGATGELFF. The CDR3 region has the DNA TGTGCCAGCAGCCCGATTACAGGAGCCACCGGGGAGCTGTTTTTT.

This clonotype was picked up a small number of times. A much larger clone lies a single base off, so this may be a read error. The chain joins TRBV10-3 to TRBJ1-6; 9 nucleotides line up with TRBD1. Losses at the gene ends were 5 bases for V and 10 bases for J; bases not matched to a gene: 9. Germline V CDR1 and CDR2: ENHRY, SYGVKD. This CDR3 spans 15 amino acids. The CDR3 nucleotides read TGTGCCATCAGTTACACGGGACAGGGCGGATCACCCCTCCACTTT. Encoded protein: CAISYTGQGGSPLHF.

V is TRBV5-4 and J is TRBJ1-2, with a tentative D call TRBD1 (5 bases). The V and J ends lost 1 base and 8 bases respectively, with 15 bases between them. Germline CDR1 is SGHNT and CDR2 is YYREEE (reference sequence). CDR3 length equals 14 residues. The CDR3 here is CASSLTGRGHGYTF. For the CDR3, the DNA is TGTGCCAGCAGCTTGACGGGACGGGGTCACGGCTACACCTTC.